This entry lists 17 T cell receptor beta chains sequenced from one sample in a study of T cells in Graves' hyperthyroidism and ophthalmopathy (dated by TCRdb to the late 2010s). Receptor amplification or capture employed multiplex PCR. The instrument was an Illumina HiSeq 2000. The TCR beta CDR3 regions were amplified from the RNA transcripts. A first-round RT-PCR of the TCR CDR3 used the HTBI primer set with the Qiagen OneStep RT-PCR kit. TCRdb reworked the public reads: Q25 trimming with fastp, MiXCR clone assembly, productive beta chains retained. Each record represents a unique CDR3 protein, reported with the most common genes and DNA among its rows. The sample records fewer than 500,000 distinct CDR3 sequences, under 15% of which are singletons. The ten largest clones take up around 13% of the sample. Sequences were obtained from blood. The origin of the receptors is a man between 18 and 35 years old with Graves' ophthalmopathy.

There are a few counts of this clonotype. The V and J genes are TRBV30 and TRBJ1-2; perhaps TRBD1 as D (5 bases). The CDR3 contains 12 residues. The V end lost 1 base, the J end lost 8 bases, and 11 bases lay between the germline ends. Looked up from germline, CDR1 is GTSNPN and CDR2 is SVGIG (reference sequence). The DNA for the CDR3 is TGTGCCTGGAGTGGTCGGGGACTAGGCTACACCTTC. Translated: CAWSGRGLGYTF.

This chain connects TRBV18 to TRBJ2-2; 8 nucleotides agree with TRBD2. The CDR3 covers 17 residues. The ends lost 4 bases at V and 0 bases at J; junction bases unmatched: 7. Germline V gives CDR1 KGHSH, CDR2 LQKENI. The CDR3 sequence is CASSHGLAGTNTGELFF. The CDR3 DNA sequence: TGTGCCAGCTCACACGGGTTAGCGGGAACGAACACCGGGGAGCTGTTTTTT.

To note about this clonotype: This may come from a read error, since a much larger clone is one base off. The chain couples TRBV5-1 to TRBJ2-1; 9 bases are shared with TRBD2. The CDR3 contains 15 residues. CDR1 is SGHRS and CDR2 is YFSETQ in the germline V gene. In DNA, the CDR3 is TGCGTCAGCACCCCGGGACTAGCTGCCTACAATGAGCAGTTCTTC. Amino acids: CVSTPGLAAYNEQFF.

This chain connects TRBV30 to TRBJ2-3; 7 bases match TRBD1. V was clipped by 4 bases and J by 2 bases; unmatched bases: 9. Germline V gene sequence: CDR1 GTSNPN, CDR2 SVGIG (reference sequence). The CDR3 extends over 15 amino acids. Here the CDR3 reads CAWTSQGGFTDTQYF. DNA for the CDR3: TGTGCCTGGACCTCCCAAGGGGGCTTCACAGATACGCAGTATTTT.

V and J are TRBV19 and TRBJ2-3; D is uncertain. Germline CDR1 LNHDA, CDR2 SQIVND (reference sequence). V was shortened by 8 bases and J by 1 base, with 13 bases between the two germline ends. The CDR3 sequence is 14 residues long. This CDR3 is CASRQAMGTDTQYF. DNA for the CDR3: TGTGCCAGTCGGCAGGCGATGGGCACAGATACGCAGTATTTT.

This sequence joins TRBV4-1 and TRBJ2-3; D may match TRBD1 or TRBD2 (5 bases each). V lost 4 bases and J lost 3, with 17 bases in between. Per the germline V gene, CDR1 is MGHRA and CDR2 is YSYEKL. The CDR3 is made up of 16 amino acids. The CDR3 loop is CASSPKGTYGTDTQYF. The DNA for the CDR3 is TGCGCCAGCAGCCCCAAGGGGACGTACGGGACAGATACGCAGTATTTT.

Ten or more counts support this clonotype. The rearrangement links TRBV3-1 to TRBJ2-1; D ambiguous. The ends were cut back, 1 base at V and 2 bases at J, with 9 bases in the middle. CDR1 and CDR2 from the germline V gene are LGHDT and YNNKEL (reference sequence). CDR3 size: 15 residues. CDR3 residues: CASSQVALTYNEQFF. As DNA, the CDR3 is TGTGCCAGCAGCCAAGTGGCCCTCACCTACAATGAGCAGTTCTTC.

As to this clonotype: The junction departs from the called germline gene at one end, perhaps through a read error. CDR3 DNA: TGTGCCAGCAGCTTGGGAGGGGGCTTATCCTACAATGAGCAGCTCTTC. Translated: CASSLGGGLSYNEQLF. The genes are TRBV5-6 and TRBJ2-1; 7 bases are a match to TRBD1. This CDR3 spans 16 amino acids. Per the germline V gene, CDR1 is SGHDT and CDR2 is YYEEEE. Supplemented by reference TRBV5-6 and TRBJ2-1, the full variable domain reads DAGVTQSPTHLIKTRGQQVTLRCSPKSGHDTVSWYQQALGQGPQFIFQYYEEEERQRGNFPDRFSGHQFPNYSSELNVNALLLGDSALYLCASSLGGGLSYNEQLFGPGTRLTVL.

The rearrangement joins TRBV14 to TRBJ2-5; 7 nucleotides agree with TRBD1. The CDR3 runs 15 residues. The ends lost 4 bases at V and 5 bases at J; junction bases unmatched: 10. Germline CDR1 and CDR2: SGHDN and FVKESK. The CDR3 region is CASSPHGQVWETQYF. As DNA, the CDR3 is TGTGCCAGCAGCCCCCACGGACAGGTGTGGGAGACCCAGTACTTC.

This clonotype was found many times. This chain links TRBV7-3 with TRBJ2-3, with a possible D match to TRBD2 (5 bases). Trimming removed 5 bases at V and 2 bases at J, with 11 bases between. CDR3 length: 14 amino acids. The germline V gene encodes CDR1 SGHTA and CDR2 FQGTGA. The CDR3 reads CASSPPGDTDTQYF. CDR3 nucleotide sequence: TGTGCCAGCAGCCCACCCGGGGACACAGATACGCAGTATTTT.

This clonotype was seen a few times. The gene calls are TRBV14 and TRBJ2-7; 8 bases line up with TRBD1. This CDR3 is built from 17 residues. After removal of 4 bases from V and 1 base from J, the junction contained 12 bases not matched to a gene. In germline, CDR1 is SGHDN, CDR2 FVKESK. The chain's CDR3 is CASSLGTGSYESYEQYF. As DNA, the CDR3 is TGTGCCAGCAGCCTCGGGACAGGATCTTATGAGTCCTACGAGCAGTACTTC.

This clonotype was counted many times. The chain is built from TRBV6-1 and TRBJ1-1; tentative D call: TRBD1 (5 bases). V lost 5 bases and J 0 bases, leaving 13 bases between the germline ends. Germline values: CDR1 MNHNS, CDR2 SASEGT. This CDR3 region has 15 residues. Written as DNA, the CDR3 is TGTGCCAGCAGTCCCCTCGGAGGGGTGAACACTGAAGCTTTCTTT. It translates to CASSPLGGVNTEAFF.

This clonotype was detected ten times or more. V is TRBV20-1 and J is TRBJ2-7, with 8 bases lining up with TRBD1. Germline V gene lookup returns CDR1 DFQATT and CDR2 SNEGSKA (reference sequence). J lost 2 bases, V lost 2 bases, and 5 bases had no gene match. The CDR3 totals 14 residues. This CDR3 reads CSARQTGEAYEQYF. CDR3 bases: TGCAGTGCTAGACAGACAGGGGAGGCCTACGAGCAGTACTTC.

Many counts were recorded for this clonotype. V is TRBV7-8 and J is TRBJ1-5, with 7 bases that match TRBD1. This CDR3 region has 15 residues. The V segment lost 6 bases and the J segment 0 bases; nucleotides outside the gene matches: 5. Germline-derived CDR1 and CDR2 are SGHVS and FQNEAQ. The CDR3 coding sequence is TGTGCCAGCAGAACCGGGACAGATAGCAATCAGCCCCAGCATTTT. This codes for CASRTGTDSNQPQHF.

This clonotype was picked up many times. Germline is not matched at one junction end, which may reflect a read error. The chain employs TRBV5-1 and TRBJ1-1; D is unresolved. The CDR3 has 13 amino acids. Germline V gene data show CDR1 as SGHRS and CDR2 as YFSETQ. The CDR3 DNA is TGTGCCAGCAGCTTAGGTGGGAACACTGAAGCTTTCTTT. This translates into CASSLGGNTEAFF.

The table lists this clonotype with a few counts. The chain is built from TRBV2 and TRBJ2-4, with D tentatively TRBD1 (6 bases). The germline V gene has CDR1 SNHLY and CDR2 FYNNEI. The CDR3 has 17 residues. V shed 4 bases and J shed 0 bases, with 16 bases lying between them. CDR3 nucleotide sequence: TGTGCCAGCAGTGGCGACAGGCAATTACTAGCCAAAAACATTCAGTACTTC. It yields the protein CASSGDRQLLAKNIQYF. Combining the CDR3 with reference TRBV2 and TRBJ2-4 gives the whole variable domain EPEVTQTPSHQVTQMGQEVILRCVPISNHLYFYWYRQILGQKVEFLVSFYNNEISEKSEIFDDQFSVERPDGSNFTLKIRSTKLEDSAMYFCASSGDRQLLAKNIQYFGAGTRLSVL.

This clonotype was observed a handful of times. This chain connects TRBV24-1 to TRBJ2-2, with 7 bases fitting TRBD1. The V segment lost 4 bases and the J segment 5 bases; nucleotides outside the gene matches: 9. Germline CDR1 KGHDR, CDR2 SFDVKD. The CDR3 is made up of 16 amino acids. The CDR3 is CATSDRGQLLTGELFF. The DNA for the CDR3 is TGTGCCACCAGTGACCGGGGACAGCTTTTAACCGGGGAGCTGTTTTTT.